This TCR beta chain came from a study of OX40 agonist ivuxolimab in advanced cancers. Whole-study findings and limits: There were also nonresponders showing low normalized T-cell clonal expansion.

A note on this clone: Its specificity is unknown.

CDR3 length equals 13 residues. V was clipped by 1 base and J by 8 bases, with 9 bases between them. Germline V gene sequence: CDR1 MNHEY, CDR2 SMNVEV (reference sequence). TCRdb's table, derived via immunoSEQ multiplex PCR, lists solely in-frame clones and lacks some. The sample records tens of thousands of clones, around 90% being singletons. The V and J genes are TRBV27 and TRBJ2-1; D gene uncertain. This TCR derives from an adult with an advanced solid tumor such as melanoma, head and neck, liver or kidney cancer. The material sequenced was CD4+ or CD8+ T cells sorted from blood, taken in a trial of the OX40 agonist ivuxolimab. The CDR3 region has the DNA TGTGCCAGCAGTTTATTTGGAAACTATGAGCAGTTCTTC. This translates into CASSLFGNYEQFF.